The 9 T cell receptor beta chains in this list originate from one sample, sequenced in a study of vaccination effects on CD4 cells after COVID-19. Libraries were prepared by immunoSEQ multiplex PCR; TCRdb keeps only in-frame clonotypes and omits some of them. The sample includes about 20,000 clones, roughly 78% seen only once; the top ten take 9.1%. No cognate antigen is known for these TCRs. Using viral peptide pools, the ViraFEST assay grew out antigen-specific CD4+ T cells prior to sequencing. Subsequent to a culture period of around 10 days, CD4+ T cells were isolated. Negative nucleocapsid antibody tests before and after vaccination confirmed no previous SARS-CoV-2 infection. Sequencing used CD4+ T cells from PBMCs cultured with HCoV-NL63 spike peptides, obtained before COVID-19 vaccination. Source of these receptors: a human donor who received a COVID-19 vaccine.

This clone was recorded once. The genes are TRBV19 and TRBJ1-3; 7 bases are shared with TRBD1. The ends lost 4 bases at V and 0 bases at J; junction bases unmatched: 6. This CDR3 has 16 amino acids. The germline V gene has CDR1 LNHDA and CDR2 SQIVND (reference sequence). CDR3 DNA sequence: TGTGCCAGTAGTAACGACAGGGCCTACTCTGGAAACACCATATATTTT. Its translation: CASSNDRAYSGNTIYF.

The J gene is TRBJ2-7, the V gene TRBV15; D is uncertain. V was pared by 1 base and J by 0 bases, with 7 bases between. This CDR3 has 14 residues. Germline V gives CDR1 LNHNV, CDR2 YYDKDF (reference sequence). The chain's CDR3 is CATSRVQSSYEQYF. The CDR3, as DNA: TGTGCCACCAGCAGAGTTCAGAGCTCCTACGAGCAGTACTTC. The complete variable domain, with remaining parts taken from reference TRBV15 and TRBJ2-7, reads DAMVIQNPRYQVTQFGKPVTLSCSQTLNHNVMYWYQQKSSQAPKLLFHYYDKDFNNEADTPDNFQSRRPNTSFCFLDIRSPGLGDTAMYLCATSRVQSSYEQYFGPGTRLTVT.

This clone was counted once. The rearrangement uses TRBV3-1 (or the pseudogene TRBV3-2) and TRBJ2-1, with 9 bases that match TRBD1. V trimming: 3 bases; J trimming: 0 bases; junction bases outside the gene matches: 3. Germline CDR1 LGHDT, CDR2 YNNKEL (reference sequence). The CDR3 contains 16 residues. The CDR3 loop reads CASSQGTGRSYNEQFF. Here the CDR3 DNA reads TGTGCCAGCAGCCAGGGGACAGGGCGCTCCTACAATGAGCAGTTCTTC.

The chain links TRBV19 to TRBJ2-2; D remains unclear. CDR1 is LNHDA, CDR2 SQIVND, per germline (reference sequence). Trimming stripped 10 bases from V and 6 bases from J, with 12 bases between. The CDR3 length is 12 residues. CDR3 region: CATRTLSGELFF. CDR3 in DNA: TGTGCCACCCGGACCTTGTCCGGGGAGCTGTTTTTT.

The chain employs TRBV3-1 (or the pseudogene TRBV3-2) and TRBJ2-1; 14 bases fit TRBD2. CDR1 is LGHDT and CDR2 is YNNKEL in the germline V gene (reference sequence). V lost 5 bases, J lost 9 bases, and 6 bases stayed unmatched. CDR3 length: 15 amino acids. The CDR3: CASSIGLAGGVEQFF. The DNA of the CDR3 is TGTGCCAGCAGCATTGGACTAGCGGGAGGTGTTGAGCAGTTCTTC.

The chain carries TRBV6-4 and TRBJ2-3; 11 nucleotides match TRBD2. CDR1 and CDR2 (germline): MRHNA, SNTAGT. J lost 3 bases, V lost 5 bases, and 4 bases had no gene match. The length of the CDR3 is 15 residues. The chain's CDR3 is CASSPTSGATDTQYF. The CDR3 nucleotides are TGTGCCAGCAGTCCGACTAGCGGGGCTACAGATACGCAGTATTTT.

V is TRBV7-8 and J is TRBJ1-6; 9 positions agree with TRBD1. With V trimmed by 3 bases and J by 7 bases, 7 bases remained unmatched. Germline V gene lookup returns CDR1 SGHVS and CDR2 FQNEAQ. CDR3 length: 16 residues. CDR3 sequence (DNA): TGTGCCAGCAGCTTTAGTCTACAGGGGGCCAATTCACCCCTCCACTTT. Translating gives CASSFSLQGANSPLHF.

This clone has a handful of counts. The chain combines TRBV5-1 with TRBJ1-1; 8 nucleotides agree with TRBD1. With V trimmed by 3 bases and J by 4 bases, 8 bases remained unmatched. The CDR3 spans 15 residues. Germline V CDR1 and CDR2: SGHRS, YFSETQ. The CDR3 region has the DNA TGCGCCAGCAGCTGGGAACAGGGGGTGAGCACTGAAGCTTTCTTT. Translated: CASSWEQGVSTEAFF.

CDR3 region: CASSRGGAKKSYEQYF. The CDR3 DNA sequence: TGCGCCAGCAGCCGCGGGGGGGCAAAAAAATCCTACGAGCAGTACTTC. The V call is TRBV4-1, the J call TRBJ2-7; 9 bases match TRBD2. Trimming removed 4 bases from V and 1 base from J; junction bases left unmatched: 8. Germline V gene sequence: CDR1 MGHRA, CDR2 YSYEKL. This CDR3 region has 16 residues.